This paragraph reports one T cell receptor (beta chain). The data were taken from a study of OX40 agonist ivuxolimab in advanced cancers. In the study overall: Partial responses were achieved by three patients, one with hepatocellular carcinoma and two with cutaneous melanoma.

At baseline, cycle 4 day 1, and cycle 7 day 1, blood was sampled. V was shortened by 2 bases and J by 4 bases, with 23 bases between the two germline ends. CDR1 is MNHEY and CDR2 is SMNVEV in the germline V gene (reference sequence). This CDR3 has 18 amino acids. Some clones are missing from TCRdb's copy, which holds only in-frame ones; the method was immunoSEQ multiplex PCR. The table has roughly 80,000 clones, roughly 91% seen once. This receptor was obtained from an adult with an advanced solid tumor such as melanoma, head and neck, liver or kidney cancer. The sequences come from CD4+ or CD8+ T cells sorted from blood, collected in a trial of the OX40 agonist ivuxolimab. This chain joins TRBV27 and TRBJ1-2, with D perhaps matching TRBD1 (6 bases). The CDR3 spells CASSLIPSTGNPRYGYTF. CDR3 DNA: TGTGCCAGCAGTTTAATTCCCTCAACAGGGAATCCGCGCTATGGCTACACCTTC.